The 19 T cell receptor beta chains below all came from one sample that was sequenced in a study of shared clonotypes between healthy human individuals. Sequenced by immunoSEQ multiplex PCR; TCRdb stores in-frame clones only, minus some. This table holds about 1.1 million clones, about 80% found once. The sequenced material came from memory CD4+ T cells from PBMCs. As for subset: CD45RA-negative fraction. The origin of the receptors is a man in his late teens or twenties in good health. Some clones in this sample may be carry-over from other donors' samples.

The chain carries TRBV27 and TRBJ1-2; D uncertain. The CDR3 spans 13 residues. Deletions cut 4 bases from V and 2 bases from J, with 8 bases between. Per the germline V gene, CDR1 is MNHEY and CDR2 is SMNVEV (reference sequence). The CDR3 is CASSSGINYGYTF. CDR3 DNA sequence: TGTGCCAGCAGTTCCGGGATCAACTATGGCTACACCTTC.

This rearrangement joins TRBV5-6 to TRBJ1-2, with 11 bases aligning to TRBD1. V was clipped by 3 bases and J by 7 bases; unmatched bases: 11. CDR3 length: 16 residues. Germline CDR1 reads SGHDT; CDR2 reads YYEEEE. CDR3 DNA: TGTGCCAGCAGCTATTTTTTGGACAGGGGGCTTGGTGGCTACACCTTC. Translated, it gives CASSYFLDRGLGGYTF.

The chain has TRBV10-3 and TRBJ1-2; 11 positions agree with TRBD1. V lost 11 bases, J lost 5 bases, and 7 bases stayed unmatched. CDR3 length: 13 amino acids. The germline V gene has CDR1 ENHRY and CDR2 SYGVKD. In nucleotides, the CDR3 is TGTGCCCATGGGACAGGGGGAGTTTATGGCTACACCTTC. This codes for CAHGTGGVYGYTF.

This chain uses TRBV28 with TRBJ2-7; D is ambiguous. Germline V gives CDR1 MDHEN, CDR2 SYDVKM. With 1 base removed from V and 7 bases from J, the gap between germline ends came to 11 bases. This CDR3 is 13 amino acids long. CDR3 protein: CASSLLTPEEQYF. In DNA, the CDR3 is TGTGCCAGCAGTTTATTGACGCCCGAGGAGCAGTACTTC. The full variable domain, with the rest looked up from reference TRBV28 and TRBJ2-7, is DVKVTQSSRYLVKRTGEKVFLECVQDMDHENMFWYRQDPGLGLRLIYFSYDVKMKEKGDIPEGYSVSREKKERFSLILESASTNQTSMYLCASSLLTPEEQYFGPGTRLTVT.

About this clone: The CDR3 carries no conserved terminal phenylalanine or tryptophan, so it likely arises from a read error. The rearrangement joins TRBV4-2 to TRBJ2-7, with 8 bases that match TRBD1. The V and J ends lost 0 bases and 2 bases, in that order; junction bases with no gene match: 3. The CDR3 loop spans 15 amino acids. Germline-derived CDR1 and CDR2 are LGHNA and YNFKEQ. The CDR3 region is CASSQDRGPTYEQYL. Here the CDR3 DNA reads TGTGCCAGCAGCCAAGACAGGGGGCCCACCTACGAGCAGTACTTA.

The chain links TRBV19 to TRBJ2-7; 9 bases map to TRBD2. Germline V gene data show CDR1 as LNHDA and CDR2 as SQIVND (reference sequence). After removal of 6 bases from V and 2 bases from J, the junction contained 5 bases not matched to a gene. The CDR3 has 14 residues. The CDR3 protein is CASRNSGGTYEQYF. The CDR3 bases are TGTGCCAGTAGAAATAGCGGGGGTACCTACGAGCAGTACTTC.

This chain's CDR3 is CAIRETEDSNQPQHF. CDR3 DNA: TGTGCCATCAGGGAGACGGAGGATAGCAATCAGCCCCAGCATTTT. The rearrangement joins TRBV10-3 to TRBJ1-5; D not certain. There are 15 residues in the CDR3. Germline CDR1 ENHRY, CDR2 SYGVKD. The V gene lost 6 bases and the J gene lost 0 bases, with 12 bases spanning the gap.

The count of this clone is one. The CDR3 DNA is TGTGCCAGCAATAGCGGTCCCCAAGAGACCCAGTACTTC. Protein: CASNSGPQETQYF. V is TRBV7-2 and J is TRBJ2-5, with D possibly matching TRBD2 (6 bases). Germline CDR1 is SGHTA and CDR2 is FQGNSA. The CDR3 spans 13 residues. The ends were cut back, 7 bases at V and 1 base at J, with 10 bases in the middle.

This clone was found once. The genes are TRBV7-3 and TRBJ2-6; tentatively, D is TRBD1 (6 bases). The V end was cut by 5 bases, the J end by 2 bases, with 10 bases between. CDR1 is SGHTA, CDR2 FQGTGA, per germline. The CDR3 extends over 15 amino acids. The CDR3 protein is CASSGGGPGANVLTF. DNA for the CDR3: TGTGCCAGCAGCGGGGGCGGGCCTGGGGCCAACGTCCTGACTTTC.

Regarding this clone: The sample has other DNA sequences that encode this CDR3 too. The chain is built from TRBV15 and TRBJ2-7; D is unclear. The CDR3 length is 11 residues. The V end was cut by 3 bases, the J end by 4 bases, with 4 bases between. Germline CDR1 reads LNHNV; CDR2 reads YYDKDF (reference sequence). CDR3 in amino acids: CATSRGYEQYF. CDR3 DNA: TGTGCCACCAGCAGGGGTTACGAGCAGTACTTC.

This clone has just a few counts. Other DNA sequences in the sample encode the same CDR3. The chain is built from TRBV2 and TRBJ1-2; TRBD1 agrees at 9 bases. The CDR3 has 15 residues. CDR1 is SNHLY, CDR2 FYNNEI, per germline. J gave up 4 bases and V 5 bases, and 8 bases lay outside the gene matches. The CDR3 bases are TGTGCCAGCAGTCCCTGGACAGGGGCGGGCTATGGCTACACCTTC. Its translation: CASSPWTGAGYGYTF. The variable domain in full, completed from reference TRBV2 and TRBJ1-2, reads EPEVTQTPSHQVTQMGQEVILRCVPISNHLYFYWYRQILGQKVEFLVSFYNNEISEKSEIFDDQFSVERPDGSNFTLKIRSTKLEDSAMYFCASSPWTGAGYGYTFGSGTRLTVV.

V gene TRBV5-1 combines with J gene TRBJ2-3, with D hard to call. V lost 0 bases and J 2 bases, leaving 7 bases between the germline ends. Per the germline V gene, CDR1 is SGHRS and CDR2 is YFSETQ. The CDR3 loop spans 14 amino acids. CDR3 DNA sequence: TGCGCCAGCAGCTTGGGGGTATCCACAGATACGCAGTATTTT. It specifies CASSLGVSTDTQYF.

This chain joins TRBV9 and TRBJ1-4, with 7 bases lining up with TRBD1. This CDR3 spans 15 amino acids. Per the germline V gene, CDR1 is SGDLS and CDR2 is YYNGEE. With 3 bases clipped from V and 8 bases from J, the junction kept 10 bases outside the gene matches. CDR3 protein: CASSGLGQGGEKLFF. CDR3 in DNA: TGTGCCAGCAGCGGCCTCGGGCAGGGGGGCGAAAAACTGTTTTTT.

This clone was seen more than once but under ten times. This chain joins TRBV25-1 and TRBJ2-1; tentatively, D is TRBD2 (6 bases). The germline V and J ends were trimmed by 3 bases and 13 bases, with 10 bases remaining between them. Germline V CDR1 and CDR2: MGHDK, SYGVNS. The CDR3 loop spans 11 amino acids. CDR3 bases: TGTGCCAGCAGTGAGGGGAGGCGTCAGTTCTTC. This sequence encodes CASSEGRRQFF.

This chain links TRBV29-1 with TRBJ2-1; D is unclear. The CDR3 loop spans 13 amino acids. From germline, CDR1 is SQVTM and CDR2 ANQGSEA. Trimming cost V 3 bases and J 0 bases, with 6 bases left between them. CDR3 loop: CSVDVDSYNEQFF. As DNA, the CDR3 is TGCAGCGTTGACGTGGACTCCTACAATGAGCAGTTCTTC.

The V and J genes are TRBV19 and TRBJ2-3; the D gene is possibly TRBD1 (5 bases). Trimming stripped 5 bases from V and 9 bases from J, with 12 bases between. The CDR3 has 12 amino acids. From germline, CDR1 is LNHDA and CDR2 SQIVND (reference sequence). The CDR3 nucleotides are TGTGCCAGTAGTGTCAGGGCCGAGACGCAGTATTTT. Residues: CASSVRAETQYF. Full variable domain (remainder filled in from reference TRBV19 and TRBJ2-3): DGGITQSPKYLFRKEGQNVTLSCEQNLNHDAMYWYRQDPGQGLRLIYYSQIVNDFQKGDIAEGYSVSREKKESFPLTVTSAQKNPTAFYLCASSVRAETQYFGPGTRLTVL.

This clone was observed a few times. V is TRBV5-6 and J is TRBJ1-1, with 11 nucleotides matching TRBD1. Germline V CDR1 and CDR2: SGHDT, YYEEEE. V lost 0 bases and J lost 3; bases outside the gene matches: 4. The CDR3 is made up of 16 amino acids. The chain's CDR3 is CASSLGTGGSHTEAFF. In DNA form, the CDR3 reads TGTGCCAGCAGCTTGGGGACAGGGGGCTCGCACACTGAAGCTTTCTTT.

The sample holds many counts of this clone. CDR3 residues: CASSLLGALWDTQYF. Here the CDR3 DNA reads TGCGCCAGCAGCTTGTTGGGGGCCCTGTGGGATACGCAGTATTTT. This chain joins TRBV5-1 and TRBJ2-3; the D gene is possibly TRBD1 (6 bases). The CDR3 is made up of 15 amino acids. Between the trimmed V and J ends, which lost 1 base and 6 bases, there was a span of 15 bases. CDR1 SGHRS and CDR2 YFSETQ come from the germline V gene.

The V gene is TRBV7-9, the J gene TRBJ1-4, with D hard to call. The CDR3 covers 13 residues. Between the trimmed V and J ends, which lost 0 bases and 8 bases, there was a span of 7 bases. Germline CDR1 SEHNR, CDR2 FQNEAQ (reference sequence). CDR3 DNA sequence: TGTGCCAGCAGCTTAGCGATGGGGGAAAAACTGTTTTTT. Translating gives CASSLAMGEKLFF.